This TCR beta chain comes out of a study of blood T cells in healthy people across ages. A second PCR of 7 to 11 cycles used a sample-barcoded 5' primer and a J-beta primer mix. TCRdb processed the 5' RACE reads anew with MiXCR; each CDR3 protein has one entry. The sample contains hundreds of thousands of distinct CDR3 sequences, around 43% of which appear only once. Study results and caveats: Higher diversity and more naive CD4+ cells were features of long-lived donors, compared to aged donors. The diversity estimates, figures obtained from one million T cells, were considered underestimates.

Per the germline V gene, CDR1 is LGHNA and CDR2 is YSLEER. The CDR3 covers 15 residues. Worth noting for this clonotype: What it binds is unknown. This may be a read error, as it is one base from a much larger clone.

The origin of this receptor is a man older than 75 in good health. The V call is TRBV4-3, the J call TRBJ2-1, with 7 nucleotides matching TRBD1. Sequenced sample: blood. The CDR3 DNA is TGCGCCAGCAGCAAAGAGACAGGGTCCTACAATGAGCAGTTCTTC. It specifies CASSKETGSYNEQFF.